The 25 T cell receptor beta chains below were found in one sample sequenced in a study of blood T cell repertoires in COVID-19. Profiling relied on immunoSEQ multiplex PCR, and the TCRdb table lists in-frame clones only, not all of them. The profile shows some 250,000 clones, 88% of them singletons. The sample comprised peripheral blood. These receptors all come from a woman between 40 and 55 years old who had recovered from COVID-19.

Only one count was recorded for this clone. The CDR3 sequence: CATSPGTGVPEQFF. The CDR3 DNA reads as TGTGCCACCAGTCCCGGGACAGGGGTGCCTGAGCAGTTCTTC. V is TRBV24-1 and J is TRBJ2-1, with 10 bases that match TRBD1. CDR1 is KGHDR, CDR2 SFDVKD, per germline. The CDR3 runs 14 residues. J gave up 9 bases and V 6 bases, and 7 bases lay outside the gene matches.

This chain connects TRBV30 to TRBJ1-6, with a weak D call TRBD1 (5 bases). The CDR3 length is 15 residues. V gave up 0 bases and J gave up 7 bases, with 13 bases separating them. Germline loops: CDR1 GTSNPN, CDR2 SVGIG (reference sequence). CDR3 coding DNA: TGTGCCTGGAGTGTTGCGGGGGGGGGAAATTCACCCCTCCACTTT. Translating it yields CAWSVAGGGNSPLHF.

The CDR3 spells CASSYGAGGWSNQPQHF. The CDR3 DNA reads as TGTGCCAGCAGTTACGGCGCAGGGGGCTGGAGCAATCAGCCCCAGCATTTT. The gene calls are TRBV6-2 or TRBV6-3 and TRBJ1-5, with 8 positions matching TRBD1. CDR1 MNHEY and CDR2 SVGEGT come from the germline V gene. CDR3 length: 17 amino acids. The trim removed 2 bases at V and 1 base at J, leaving 7 bases unmatched.

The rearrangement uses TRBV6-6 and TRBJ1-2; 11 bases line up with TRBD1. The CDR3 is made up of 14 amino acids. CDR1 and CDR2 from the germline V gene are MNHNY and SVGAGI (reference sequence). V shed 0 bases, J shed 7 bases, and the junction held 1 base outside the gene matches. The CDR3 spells CASSYSGQGGGYTF. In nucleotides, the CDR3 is TGTGCCAGCAGTTACTCGGGACAGGGGGGTGGCTACACCTTC.

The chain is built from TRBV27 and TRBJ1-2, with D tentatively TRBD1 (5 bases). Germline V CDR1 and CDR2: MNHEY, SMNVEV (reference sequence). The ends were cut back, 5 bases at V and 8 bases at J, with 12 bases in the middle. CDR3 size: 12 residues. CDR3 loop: CASSPTRGGYTF. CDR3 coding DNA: TGTGCCAGCAGTCCAACCCGGGGGGGCTACACCTTC.

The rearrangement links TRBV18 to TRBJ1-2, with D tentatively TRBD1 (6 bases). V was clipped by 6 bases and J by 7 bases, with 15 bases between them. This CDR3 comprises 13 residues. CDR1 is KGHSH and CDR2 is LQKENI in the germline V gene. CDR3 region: CASSPGAGVGYTF. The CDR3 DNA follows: TGTGCCAGCTCGCCAGGAGCAGGGGTTGGCTACACCTTC.

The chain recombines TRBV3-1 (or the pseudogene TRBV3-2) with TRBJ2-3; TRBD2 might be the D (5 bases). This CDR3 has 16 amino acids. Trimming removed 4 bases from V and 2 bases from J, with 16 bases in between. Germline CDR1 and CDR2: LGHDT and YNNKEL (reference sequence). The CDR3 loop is CASSPPGVVPTDTQYF. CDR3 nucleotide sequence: TGTGCCAGCAGCCCGCCCGGGGTAGTTCCCACAGATACGCAGTATTTT.

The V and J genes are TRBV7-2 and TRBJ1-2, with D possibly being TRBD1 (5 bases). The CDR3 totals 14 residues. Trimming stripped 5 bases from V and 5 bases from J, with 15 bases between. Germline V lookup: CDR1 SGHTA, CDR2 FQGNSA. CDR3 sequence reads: CASSPMTVTYGYTF. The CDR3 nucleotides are TGTGCCAGCAGCCCTATGACAGTTACGTATGGCTACACCTTC.

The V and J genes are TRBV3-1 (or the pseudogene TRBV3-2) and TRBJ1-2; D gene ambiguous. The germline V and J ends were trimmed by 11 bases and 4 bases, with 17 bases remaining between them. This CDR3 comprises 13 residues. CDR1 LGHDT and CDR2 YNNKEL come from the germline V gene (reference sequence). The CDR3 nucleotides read TGTGCCCCGTATGGGCCAACACCCTATGGCTACACCTTC. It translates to CAPYGPTPYGYTF.

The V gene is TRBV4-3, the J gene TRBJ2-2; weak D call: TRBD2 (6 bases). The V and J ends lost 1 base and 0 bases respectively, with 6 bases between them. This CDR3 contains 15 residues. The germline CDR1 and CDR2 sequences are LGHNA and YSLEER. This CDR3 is CASSQGGANTGELFF. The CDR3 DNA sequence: TGCGCCAGCAGCCAAGGCGGGGCGAACACCGGGGAGCTGTTTTTT.

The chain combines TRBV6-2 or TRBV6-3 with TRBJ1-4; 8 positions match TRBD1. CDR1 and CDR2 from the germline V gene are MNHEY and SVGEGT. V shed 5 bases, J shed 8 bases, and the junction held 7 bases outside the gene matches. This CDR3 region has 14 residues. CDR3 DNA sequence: TGTGCCAGCAGTCTCTGGACAGGGCCGGAAAAACTGTTTTTT. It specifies CASSLWTGPEKLFF.

CDR3 region: CAWSARDRKGSGRPGTEAFF. The CDR3 region has the DNA TGTGCCTGGAGCGCCCGGGACAGGAAAGGCTCGGGGCGGCCGGGGACTGAAGCTTTCTTT. The rearrangement links TRBV30 to TRBJ1-1, with TRBD1 matching over 8 bases. Germline V gene data show CDR1 as GTSNPN and CDR2 as SVGIG (reference sequence). J gave up 5 bases and V 3 bases, and 26 bases lay outside the gene matches. The CDR3 loop spans 20 amino acids. Full variable domain (missing parts from reference TRBV30 and TRBJ1-1): SQTIHQWPATLVQPVGSPLSLECTVEGTSNPNLYWYRQAAGRGLQLLFYSVGIGQISSEVPQNLSASRPQDRQFILSSKKLLLSDSGFYLCAWSARDRKGSGRPGTEAFFGQGTRLTVV.

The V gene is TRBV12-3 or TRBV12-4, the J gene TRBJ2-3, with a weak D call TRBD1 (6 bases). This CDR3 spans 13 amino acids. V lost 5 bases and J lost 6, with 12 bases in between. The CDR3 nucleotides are TGTGCCAGCAGTCAGGGGTCCCGGGATACGCAGTATTTT. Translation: CASSQGSRDTQYF.

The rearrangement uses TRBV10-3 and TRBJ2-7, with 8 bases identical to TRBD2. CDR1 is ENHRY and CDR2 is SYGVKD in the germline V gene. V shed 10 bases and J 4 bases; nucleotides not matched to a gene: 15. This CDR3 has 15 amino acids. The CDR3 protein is CASTNRPRGGYEQYF. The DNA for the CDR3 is TGTGCCAGCACGAACCGGCCCCGCGGGGGGTACGAGCAGTACTTC.

CDR3 nucleotide sequence: TGTGCCAGCAGTTACCGCCGACTAGCGGCTACCTACGAGCAGTACTTC. Protein: CASSYRRLAATYEQYF. The chain has TRBV6-5 and TRBJ2-7; 9 bases line up with TRBD2. J lost 2 bases, V lost 2 bases, and 7 bases had no gene match. Germline CDR1 is MNHEY and CDR2 is SVGAGI. The CDR3 is 16 amino acids.

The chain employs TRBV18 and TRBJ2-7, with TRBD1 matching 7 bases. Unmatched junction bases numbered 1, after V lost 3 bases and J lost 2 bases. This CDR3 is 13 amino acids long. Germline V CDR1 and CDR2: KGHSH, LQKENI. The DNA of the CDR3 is TGTGCCAGCTCACCCGGGACAGCCTACGAGCAGTACTTC. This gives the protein CASSPGTAYEQYF.

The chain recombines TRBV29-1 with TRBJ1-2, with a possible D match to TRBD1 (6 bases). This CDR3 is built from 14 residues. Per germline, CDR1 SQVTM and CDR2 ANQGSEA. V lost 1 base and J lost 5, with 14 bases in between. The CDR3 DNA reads TGCAGCGTTGAAGGGGGGCAGACCAATTATGGCTACACCTTC. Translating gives CSVEGGQTNYGYTF.

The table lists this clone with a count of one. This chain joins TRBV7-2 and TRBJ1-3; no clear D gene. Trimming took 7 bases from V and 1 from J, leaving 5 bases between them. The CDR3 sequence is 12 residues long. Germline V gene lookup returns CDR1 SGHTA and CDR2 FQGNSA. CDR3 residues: CASTPSGNTIYF. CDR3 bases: TGTGCCAGCACCCCGTCTGGAAACACCATATATTTT.

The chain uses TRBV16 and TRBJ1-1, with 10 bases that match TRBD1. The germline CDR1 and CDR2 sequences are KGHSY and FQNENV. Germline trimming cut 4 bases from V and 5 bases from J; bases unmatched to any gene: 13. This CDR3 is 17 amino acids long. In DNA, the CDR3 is TGTGCCAGCAGCCTAAGGAGGACAGGGGGTTGGGGGACTGAAGCTTTCTTT. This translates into CASSLRRTGGWGTEAFF.

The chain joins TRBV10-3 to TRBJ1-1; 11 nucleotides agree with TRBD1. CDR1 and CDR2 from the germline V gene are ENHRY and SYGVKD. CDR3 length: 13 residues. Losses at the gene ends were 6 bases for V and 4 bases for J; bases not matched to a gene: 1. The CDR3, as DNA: TGTGCCATCAGAGGACAGGGGGCCACTGAAGCTTTCTTT. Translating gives CAIRGQGATEAFF.

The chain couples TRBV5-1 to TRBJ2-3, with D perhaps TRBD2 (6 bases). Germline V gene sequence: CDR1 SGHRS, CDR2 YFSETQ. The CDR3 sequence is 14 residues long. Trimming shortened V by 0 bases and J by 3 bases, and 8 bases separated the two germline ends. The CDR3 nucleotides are TGCGCCAGCAGCTTGGAGGCGGGGACAGATACGCAGTATTTT. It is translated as CASSLEAGTDTQYF.

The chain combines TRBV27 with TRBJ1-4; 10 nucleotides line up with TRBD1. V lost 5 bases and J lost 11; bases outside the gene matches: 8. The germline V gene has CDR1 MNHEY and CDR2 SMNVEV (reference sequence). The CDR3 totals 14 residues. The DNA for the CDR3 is TGTGCCAGCAGTAACCGGGACAGGGGCGAGAAACTGTTTTTT. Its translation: CASSNRDRGEKLFF.

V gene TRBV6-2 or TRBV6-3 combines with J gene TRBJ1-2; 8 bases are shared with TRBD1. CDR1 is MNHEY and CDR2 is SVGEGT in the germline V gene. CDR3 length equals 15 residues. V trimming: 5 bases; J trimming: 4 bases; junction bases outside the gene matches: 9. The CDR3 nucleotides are TGTGCCAGCAGTCCCCAGGGGGCCGGGCTCTATGGCTACACCTTC. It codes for CASSPQGAGLYGYTF.

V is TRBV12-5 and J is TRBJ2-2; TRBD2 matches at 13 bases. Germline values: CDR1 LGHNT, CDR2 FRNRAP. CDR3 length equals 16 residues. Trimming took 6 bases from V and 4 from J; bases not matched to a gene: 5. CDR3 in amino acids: CASGPGLAGVTGELFF. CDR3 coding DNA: TGTGCTAGTGGACCCGGACTAGCGGGGGTCACCGGGGAGCTGTTTTTT.

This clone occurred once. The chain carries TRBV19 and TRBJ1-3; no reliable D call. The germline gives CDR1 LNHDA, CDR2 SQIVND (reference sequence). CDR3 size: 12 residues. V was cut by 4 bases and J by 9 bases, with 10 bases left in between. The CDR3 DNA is TGTGCCAGTAGTACCAGCGGGTCCACCATATATTTT. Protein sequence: CASSTSGSTIYF.